This is a list of T cell receptor beta chains from one sample in a study of blood T cell repertoires in COVID-19. Sequencing was performed with immunoSEQ multiplex PCR; in TCRdb, only in-frame clones are kept and a portion is missing. The top ten clones hold over 2% of a sample with about 400,000 clones, over 75% of them seen once. The specimen was PBMCs or T cells enriched from blood (not recorded which). Every receptor here comes from a woman between 40 and 50 years old with acute COVID-19. CDR3s include the opening cysteine and the closing phenylalanine or tryptophan. A D gene is named only where the DNA matches it firmly. Not every row has a clone size; where given, it reads once, few, many or a size class.

j_gene: TRBJ2-7; v_gene: TRBV23-1; abundance: -; len: 12; d_gene: -; CDR3aa: CASIPFLSEQYF; CDR3nt: TGCGCCAGCATCCCCTTCCTTAGTGAGCAGTACTTC
j_gene: TRBJ1-1; v_gene: TRBV11-2; abundance: -; len: 14; d_gene: -; CDR3aa: CASSFLDSNTEAFF; CDR3nt: TGTGCCAGCAGCTTCCTGGACAGCAACACTGAAGCTTTCTTT
j_gene: TRBJ1-6; v_gene: TRBV4-1; abundance: -; len: 15; d_gene: -; CDR3aa: CASRQQGTYNSPLHF; CDR3nt: TGCGCCAGCAGGCAGCAGGGAACCTATAATTCACCCCTCCACTTT
j_gene: TRBJ2-3; v_gene: TRBV3-1/TRBV3-2; abundance: once; len: 19; d_gene: TRBD2; CDR3aa: CASSQGARRGGGPIDTQYF; CDR3nt: TGTGCCAGCAGCCAAGGCGCGCGTAGAGGCGGGGGGCCGATAGATACGCAGTATTTT
j_gene: TRBJ2-3; v_gene: TRBV11-2; abundance: -; len: 13; d_gene: -; CDR3aa: CASSLAGADTQYF; CDR3nt: TGTGCCAGCAGCCTCGCAGGTGCAGATACGCAGTATTTT
j_gene: TRBJ2-7; v_gene: TRBV10-3; abundance: -; len: 13; d_gene: -; CDR3aa: CATLLEGWYEQYF; CDR3nt: TGTGCCACGCTCCTGGAGGGGTGGTACGAGCAGTACTTC
j_gene: TRBJ1-2; v_gene: TRBV14; abundance: once; len: 13; d_gene: -; CDR3aa: CASSQYAGYGYTF; CDR3nt: TGTGCCAGCAGCCAATATGCGGGCTATGGCTACACCTTC
j_gene: TRBJ1-1; v_gene: TRBV24-1; abundance: -; len: 13; d_gene: -; CDR3aa: CATSDYTGGEAFF; CDR3nt: TGTGCCACCAGTGATTATACAGGTGGTGAAGCTTTCTTT
j_gene: TRBJ1-1; v_gene: TRBV7-9; abundance: -; len: 14; d_gene: -; CDR3aa: CARQGGSLDTEAFF; CDR3nt: TGTGCCAGACAAGGGGGATCCTTGGACACTGAAGCTTTCTTT
j_gene: TRBJ2-1; v_gene: TRBV2; abundance: -; len: 14; d_gene: -; CDR3aa: CASSPLSPWREQFF; CDR3nt: TGTGCCAGCAGTCCCCTATCCCCGTGGCGGGAGCAGTTCTTC
j_gene: TRBJ2-7; v_gene: TRBV18; abundance: few; len: 15; d_gene: -; CDR3aa: CASSLQGGQDYEQYF; CDR3nt: TGTGCCAGCTCACTCCAGGGGGGTCAGGACTACGAGCAGTACTTC
j_gene: TRBJ2-7; v_gene: TRBV7-2; abundance: -; len: 16; d_gene: -; CDR3aa: CASSLGGGVISYEQYF; CDR3nt: TGTGCCAGCTCCCTTGGGGGCGGAGTGATCTCCTACGAGCAGTACTTC
j_gene: TRBJ2-7; v_gene: TRBV30; abundance: -; len: 12; d_gene: -; CDR3aa: CAWSVSGDEQYF; CDR3nt: TGTGCCTGGAGTGTAAGTGGAGACGAGCAGTACTTC
j_gene: TRBJ1-2; v_gene: TRBV6-5; abundance: few; len: 14; d_gene: TRBD1; CDR3aa: CASSLTGGSWGYTF; CDR3nt: TGTGCCAGCAGTTTGACAGGGGGATCTTGGGGCTACACCTTC
j_gene: TRBJ2-1; v_gene: TRBV5-1; abundance: -; len: 15; d_gene: -; CDR3aa: CASFRQEGVYNEQFF; CDR3nt: TGCGCCAGTTTCCGGCAAGAAGGGGTCTACAATGAGCAGTTCTTC
j_gene: TRBJ2-5; v_gene: TRBV5-4; abundance: -; len: 16; d_gene: -; CDR3aa: CASTRGGGRGQETQYF; CDR3nt: TGTGCCAGCACGCGAGGGGGAGGGCGTGGGCAAGAGACCCAGTACTTC
j_gene: TRBJ1-3; v_gene: TRBV3-1/TRBV3-2; abundance: once; len: 16; d_gene: -; CDR3aa: CASSHTGIVTGNTIYF; CDR3nt: TGTGCCAGCAGCCATACGGGAATAGTAACTGGAAACACCATATATTTT
j_gene: TRBJ2-7; v_gene: TRBV5-1; abundance: -; len: 11; d_gene: -; CDR3aa: CASSTRDEQYF; CDR3nt: TGCGCCAGCAGCACCCGAGACGAGCAGTACTTC
j_gene: TRBJ1-2; v_gene: TRBV3-1/TRBV3-2; abundance: -; len: 20; d_gene: TRBD1; CDR3aa: CASQGFLEGWKGADNYGYTF; CDR3nt: TGTGCCAGCCAGGGGTTTCTAGAGGGTTGGAAGGGGGCAGATAACTATGGCTACACCTTC
j_gene: TRBJ2-7; v_gene: TRBV19; abundance: -; len: 15; d_gene: TRBD1; CDR3aa: CASSIALTGSYEQYF; CDR3nt: TGTGCCAGTAGTATAGCTCTGACAGGGTCCTACGAGCAGTACTTC
j_gene: TRBJ2-1; v_gene: TRBV7-6; abundance: -; len: 17; d_gene: TRBD2; CDR3aa: CASSLVLARGGHNEQFF; CDR3nt: TGTGCCAGCAGCTTAGTCCTAGCGCGGGGGGGGCACAATGAGCAGTTCTTC
j_gene: TRBJ1-3; v_gene: TRBV11-3; abundance: -; len: 17; d_gene: -; CDR3aa: CASSLEGGGVAGNTIYF; CDR3nt: TGTGCCAGCAGCTTAGAAGGCGGGGGCGTCGCTGGAAACACCATATATTTT
j_gene: TRBJ2-1; v_gene: TRBV7-6; abundance: -; len: 15; d_gene: -; CDR3aa: CASSLSQAPYNEQFF; CDR3nt: TGTGCCAGCAGCTTAAGCCAGGCCCCTTACAATGAGCAGTTCTTC
j_gene: TRBJ1-2; v_gene: TRBV5-5; abundance: -; len: 16; d_gene: -; CDR3aa: CASSPYVAGGLYGYTF; CDR3nt: TGTGCCAGCAGCCCCTATGTCGCGGGAGGACTCTATGGCTACACCTTC
j_gene: TRBJ1-1; v_gene: TRBV2; abundance: few; len: 14; d_gene: -; CDR3aa: CASSVQGEATEAFF; CDR3nt: TGTGCCAGCAGTGTACAGGGTGAGGCCACTGAAGCTTTCTTT
j_gene: TRBJ1-2; v_gene: TRBV7-9; abundance: once; len: 17; d_gene: -; CDR3aa: CASSPPEGQGYNYGYTF; CDR3nt: TGTGCCAGCAGCCCCCCCGAGGGGCAGGGGTATAACTATGGCTACACCTTC
j_gene: TRBJ1-2; v_gene: TRBV18; abundance: few; len: 15; d_gene: TRBD1; CDR3aa: CASSPPGQGFYGYTF; CDR3nt: TGTGCCAGCTCACCACCGGGACAGGGATTCTATGGCTACACCTTC
j_gene: TRBJ2-5; v_gene: TRBV7-9; abundance: -; len: 15; d_gene: TRBD2; CDR3aa: CASSLSGGAGGTQYF; CDR3nt: TGTGCCAGCAGCCTAAGCGGGGGGGCCGGTGGGACCCAGTACTTC
j_gene: TRBJ2-7; v_gene: TRBV5-1; abundance: -; len: 12; d_gene: -; CDR3aa: CASSLEGKGEYF; CDR3nt: TGCGCCAGCAGCTTGGAGGGGAAAGGGGAGTACTTC
j_gene: TRBJ2-5; v_gene: TRBV14; abundance: -; len: 20; d_gene: TRBD1; CDR3aa: CASSQDQRGTVIPQVETQYF; CDR3nt: TGTGCCAGCAGCCAAGATCAGAGGGGGACAGTCATCCCCCAAGTGGAGACCCAGTACTTC
j_gene: TRBJ1-1; v_gene: TRBV29-1; abundance: -; len: 12; d_gene: -; CDR3aa: CSVAEGRTEAFF; CDR3nt: TGCAGCGTTGCGGAGGGGAGGACTGAAGCTTTCTTT
j_gene: TRBJ1-2; v_gene: TRBV7-9; abundance: -; len: 15; d_gene: -; CDR3aa: CASSLETDFVYGYTF; CDR3nt: TGTGCCAGCAGTCTGGAGACAGACTTTGTTTATGGCTACACCTTC
j_gene: TRBJ2-7; v_gene: TRBV3-1/TRBV3-2; abundance: -; len: 15; d_gene: TRBD1; CDR3aa: CASSFQGTGGYEQYF; CDR3nt: TGTGCCAGCAGCTTTCAAGGGACAGGGGGCTACGAGCAGTACTTC
j_gene: TRBJ2-1; v_gene: TRBV15; abundance: -; len: 14; d_gene: TRBD1; CDR3aa: CATSRTGFMDEQFF; CDR3nt: TGTGCCACCAGCAGGACAGGGTTTATGGATGAGCAGTTCTTC
j_gene: TRBJ2-5; v_gene: TRBV5-4; abundance: -; len: 15; d_gene: -; CDR3aa: CASSSIGAQEETQYF; CDR3nt: TGTGCCAGCAGCTCGATTGGGGCCCAGGAGGAGACCCAGTACTTC
j_gene: TRBJ2-2; v_gene: TRBV5-1; abundance: few; len: 14; d_gene: -; CDR3aa: CASSFLANTGELFF; CDR3nt: TGCGCCAGCAGCTTTCTCGCGAACACCGGGGAGCTGTTTTTT
j_gene: TRBJ1-1; v_gene: TRBV5-1; abundance: few; len: 12; d_gene: -; CDR3aa: CASSYYDTEAFF; CDR3nt: TGCGCCAGCAGCTACTATGACACTGAAGCTTTCTTT
j_gene: TRBJ2-5; v_gene: TRBV15; abundance: -; len: 15; d_gene: -; CDR3aa: CATSRGIASQETQYF; CDR3nt: TGTGCCACCAGCAGAGGTATTGCGTCACAAGAGACCCAGTACTTC
j_gene: TRBJ2-7; v_gene: TRBV6-1; abundance: -; len: 16; d_gene: -; CDR3aa: CASSEALGQSFYEQYF; CDR3nt: TGTGCCAGCAGTGAAGCGCTCGGACAGAGCTTCTACGAGCAGTACTTC
j_gene: TRBJ2-5; v_gene: TRBV25-1; abundance: -; len: 11; d_gene: -; CDR3aa: CASSPGKTQYF; CDR3nt: TGTGCCAGCTCACCCGGGAAGACCCAGTACTTC
j_gene: TRBJ1-1; v_gene: TRBV10-1; abundance: -; len: 15; d_gene: TRBD1; CDR3aa: CASPDRTGLGTEAFF; CDR3nt: TGCGCCAGCCCAGATAGGACAGGGTTGGGCACTGAAGCTTTCTTT
j_gene: TRBJ2-7; v_gene: TRBV7-8; abundance: once; len: 14; d_gene: -; CDR3aa: CASSPRASSYEQYF; CDR3nt: TGTGCCAGCAGCCCCAGGGCGAGCTCCTACGAGCAGTACTTC
j_gene: TRBJ2-2; v_gene: TRBV7-6; abundance: -; len: 15; d_gene: TRBD1; CDR3aa: CASSRDRAGTGELFF; CDR3nt: TGTGCCAGCAGCCGGGACAGGGCAGGAACCGGGGAGCTGTTTTTT
j_gene: TRBJ1-4; v_gene: TRBV30; abundance: -; len: 14; d_gene: TRBD1; CDR3aa: CACRRGRGNEKLFF; CDR3nt: TGTGCCTGTCGGAGGGGGCGCGGGAATGAAAAACTGTTTTTT
j_gene: TRBJ2-1; v_gene: TRBV9; abundance: few; len: 16; d_gene: -; CDR3aa: CASSLGRGSSYNEQFF; CDR3nt: TGTGCCAGCAGTCTCGGACGGGGGAGCTCCTACAATGAGCAGTTCTTC